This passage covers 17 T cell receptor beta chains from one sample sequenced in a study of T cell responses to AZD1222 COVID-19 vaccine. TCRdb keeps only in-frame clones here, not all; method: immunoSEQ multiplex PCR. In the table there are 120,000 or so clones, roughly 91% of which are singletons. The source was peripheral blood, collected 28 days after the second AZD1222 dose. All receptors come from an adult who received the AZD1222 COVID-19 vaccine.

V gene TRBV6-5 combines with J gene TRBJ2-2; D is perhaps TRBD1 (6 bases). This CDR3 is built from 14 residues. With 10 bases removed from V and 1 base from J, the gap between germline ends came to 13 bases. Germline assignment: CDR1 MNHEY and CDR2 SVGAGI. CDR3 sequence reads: CANRQERNTGELFF. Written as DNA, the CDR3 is TGTGCCAACCGACAGGAGAGGAACACCGGGGAGCTGTTTTTT.

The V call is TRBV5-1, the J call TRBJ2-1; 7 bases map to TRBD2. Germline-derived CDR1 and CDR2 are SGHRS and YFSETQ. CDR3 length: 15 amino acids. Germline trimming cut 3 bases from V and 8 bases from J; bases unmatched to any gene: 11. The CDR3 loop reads CASSWNWGGVDEQFF. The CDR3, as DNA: TGCGCCAGCAGCTGGAACTGGGGGGGTGTGGATGAGCAGTTCTTC.

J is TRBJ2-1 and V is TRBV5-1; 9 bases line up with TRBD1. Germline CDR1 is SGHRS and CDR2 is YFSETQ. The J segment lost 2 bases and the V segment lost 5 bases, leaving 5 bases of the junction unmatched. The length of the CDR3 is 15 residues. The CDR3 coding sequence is TGCGCCAGCAGTCAGGACAGGGGAGCCTACAATGAGCAGTTCTTC. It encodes CASSQDRGAYNEQFF.

The CDR3 nucleotides read TGTGCCAGCAGTTTACTTATGGGCACTGAAGCTTTCTTT. This codes for CASSLLMGTEAFF. V gene TRBV12-3 or TRBV12-4 combines with J gene TRBJ1-1; D is ambiguous. This CDR3 region has 13 residues. Trimming pared 2 bases from V and 4 bases from J, leaving 8 bases between.

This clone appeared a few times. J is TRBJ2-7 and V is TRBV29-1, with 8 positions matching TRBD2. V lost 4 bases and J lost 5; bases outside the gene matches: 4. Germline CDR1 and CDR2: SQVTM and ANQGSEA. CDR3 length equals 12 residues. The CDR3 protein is CSVGAGGNEQYF. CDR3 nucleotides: TGCAGCGTTGGGGCGGGAGGTAACGAGCAGTACTTC.

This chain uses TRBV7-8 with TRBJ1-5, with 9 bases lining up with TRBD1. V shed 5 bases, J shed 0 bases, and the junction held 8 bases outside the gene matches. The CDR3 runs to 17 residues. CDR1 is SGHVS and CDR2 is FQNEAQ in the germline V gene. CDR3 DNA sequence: TGTGCCAGCAGCCCCGGACAGGGGCAGGATAGCAATCAGCCCCAGCATTTT. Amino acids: CASSPGQGQDSNQPQHF.

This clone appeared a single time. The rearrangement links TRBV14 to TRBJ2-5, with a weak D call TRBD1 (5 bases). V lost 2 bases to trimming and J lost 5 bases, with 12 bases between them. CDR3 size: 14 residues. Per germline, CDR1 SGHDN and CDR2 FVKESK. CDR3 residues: CASSQTRGVETQYF. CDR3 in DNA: TGTGCCAGCAGCCAAACAAGGGGTGTGGAGACCCAGTACTTC.

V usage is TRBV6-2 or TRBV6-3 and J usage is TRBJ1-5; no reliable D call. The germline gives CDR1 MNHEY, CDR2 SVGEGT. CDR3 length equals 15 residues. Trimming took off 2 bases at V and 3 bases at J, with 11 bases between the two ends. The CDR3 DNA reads TGTGCCAGCAGTTACACGGCAGGCCACAATCAGCCCCAGCATTTT. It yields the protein CASSYTAGHNQPQHF.

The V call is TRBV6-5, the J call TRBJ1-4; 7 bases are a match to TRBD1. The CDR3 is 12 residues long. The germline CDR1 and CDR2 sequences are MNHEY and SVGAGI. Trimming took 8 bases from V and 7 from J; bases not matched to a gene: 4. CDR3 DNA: TGTGCCAGCCTGACAGGGAGTGAAAAACTGTTTTTT. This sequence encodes CASLTGSEKLFF.

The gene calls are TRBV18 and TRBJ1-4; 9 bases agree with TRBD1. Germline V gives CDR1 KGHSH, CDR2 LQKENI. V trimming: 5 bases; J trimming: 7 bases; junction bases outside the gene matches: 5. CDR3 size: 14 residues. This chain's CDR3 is CASSSRDRVEKLFF. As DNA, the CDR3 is TGTGCCAGCTCATCCCGGGACAGGGTTGAAAAACTGTTTTTT. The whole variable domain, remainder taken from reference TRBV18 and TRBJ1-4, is NAGVMQNPRHLVRRRGQEARLRCSPMKGHSHVYWYRQLPEEGLKFMVYLQKENIIDESGMPKERFSAEFPKEGPSILRIQQVVRGDSAAYFCASSSRDRVEKLFFGSGTQLSVL.

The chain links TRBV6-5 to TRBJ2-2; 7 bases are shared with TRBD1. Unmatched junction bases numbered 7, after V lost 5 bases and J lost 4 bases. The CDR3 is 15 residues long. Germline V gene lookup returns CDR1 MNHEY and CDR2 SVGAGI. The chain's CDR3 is CASSQTGSGTGELFF. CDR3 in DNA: TGTGCCAGCAGTCAGACAGGGTCGGGCACCGGGGAGCTGTTTTTT.

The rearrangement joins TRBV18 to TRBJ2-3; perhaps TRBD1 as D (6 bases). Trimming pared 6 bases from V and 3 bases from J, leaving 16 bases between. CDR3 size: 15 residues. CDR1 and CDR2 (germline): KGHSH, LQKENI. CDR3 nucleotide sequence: TGTGCCAGCTCTCTACAGGGATTTAATACAGATACGCAGTATTTT. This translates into CASSLQGFNTDTQYF.

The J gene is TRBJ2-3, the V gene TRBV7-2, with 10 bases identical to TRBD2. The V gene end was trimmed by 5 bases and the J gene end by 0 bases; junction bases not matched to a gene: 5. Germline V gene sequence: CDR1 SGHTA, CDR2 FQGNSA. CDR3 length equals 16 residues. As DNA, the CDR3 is TGTGCCAGCAGCCCACCGGGACTAGCGAGCACAGATACGCAGTATTTT. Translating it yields CASSPPGLASTDTQYF. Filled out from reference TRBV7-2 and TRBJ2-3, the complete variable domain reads GAGVSQSPSNKVTEKGKDVELRCDPISGHTALYWYRQSLGQGLEFLIYFQGNSAPDKSGLPSDRFSAERTGGSVSTLTIQRTQQEDSAVYLCASSPPGLASTDTQYFGPGTRLTVL.

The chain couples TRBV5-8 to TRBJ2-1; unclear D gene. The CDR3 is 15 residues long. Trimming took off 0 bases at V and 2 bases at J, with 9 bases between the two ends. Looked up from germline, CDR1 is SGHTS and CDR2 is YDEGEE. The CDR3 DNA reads TGTGCCAGCAGCTTGGTGTCTAGTCCCTACAATGAGCAGTTCTTC. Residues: CASSLVSSPYNEQFF.

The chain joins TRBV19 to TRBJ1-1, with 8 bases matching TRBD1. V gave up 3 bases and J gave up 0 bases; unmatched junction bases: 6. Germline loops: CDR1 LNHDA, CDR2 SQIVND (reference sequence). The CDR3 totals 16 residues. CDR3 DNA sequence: TGTGCCAGTAGTATTCGACAGGGGCCTATGAACACTGAAGCTTTCTTT. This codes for CASSIRQGPMNTEAFF.

CDR3 sequence: CASSTGMNYGYTF. The CDR3 DNA is TGTGCCAGCAGCACCGGGATGAACTATGGCTACACCTTC. The chain joins TRBV12-3 or TRBV12-4 to TRBJ1-2, with D hard to call. The CDR3 has 13 residues. V shed 6 bases and J shed 2 bases, with 10 bases lying between them.

Here the CDR3 DNA reads TGTGCCAGCAGCCAATTTTCAGGGACTGGGCAGTACTTC. It encodes CASSQFSGTGQYF. J is TRBJ2-7 and V is TRBV3-1 (or the pseudogene TRBV3-2), with D perhaps TRBD2 (6 bases). Germline V gene data show CDR1 as LGHDT and CDR2 as YNNKEL (reference sequence). The CDR3 is 13 residues long. Trimming stripped 2 bases from V and 9 bases from J, with 14 bases between.